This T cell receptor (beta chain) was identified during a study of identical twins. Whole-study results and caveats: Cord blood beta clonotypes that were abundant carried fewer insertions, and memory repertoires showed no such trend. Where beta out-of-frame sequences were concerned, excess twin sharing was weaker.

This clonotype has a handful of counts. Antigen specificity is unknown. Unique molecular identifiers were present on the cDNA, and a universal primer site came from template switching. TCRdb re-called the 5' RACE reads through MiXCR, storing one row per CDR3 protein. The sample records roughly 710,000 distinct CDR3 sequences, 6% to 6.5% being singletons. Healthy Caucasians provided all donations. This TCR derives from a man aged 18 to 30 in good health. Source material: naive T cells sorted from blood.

The CDR3 region is CASSPYKREGYNEQFF. The CDR3 bases are TGTGCCAGCAGCCCCTACAAGCGGGAGGGATACAATGAGCAGTTCTTC. The rearrangement joins TRBV7-8 to TRBJ2-1, with 10 nucleotides matching TRBD2. The CDR3 runs to 16 residues. V dropped 5 bases and J dropped 4; count of bases not matched to a gene: 8. Germline V CDR1 and CDR2: SGHVS, FQNEAQ.